This TCR beta chain was sequenced during a study of T cells in women clearing cervical HPV infection. Background on the study: Controls gave blood once infection was undetectable; cases at lesion identification. Findings and limits, study-wide: Each sample's T-cell count was unknown, possibly confounding richness.

Concerning this clone itself: Its specificity is unknown. Read data end 3 residues before the CDR3 end; the end is taken from the germline J gene.

Germline CDR1 and CDR2: SGHAT and FQNNGV. With 4 bases clipped from V and 0 bases from J, the junction kept 3 bases outside the gene matches. The CDR3 totals 15 residues. Clones were read by immunoSEQ multiplex PCR, and TCRdb kept only the in-frame ones, dropping some. Found here are about 48,000 clones; the top ten clones hold 1.5% to 2%. The chain couples TRBV11-2 to TRBJ2-1; 7 bases are shared with TRBD2. The origin of this receptor is a woman between 18 and 75 years old with a cervical HPV16 infection that either progressed to CIN3+ or cleared (not recorded which). Sequencing was performed on blood buffy coat. CDR3 DNA (partial): TGTGCCAGCAGCTCTAGCGGAAGCTCCTACAATGAG. It translates to CASSSSGSSYNE. The full CDR3 reads CASSSSGSSYNEQFF.